The rows below give T cell receptor beta chains drawn from one sample of a study of shared clonotypes between healthy human individuals. The repertoire was sequenced with immunoSEQ multiplex PCR; TCRdb's copy has only in-frame clones and lacks some. The repertoire has 1,100,000 or so clones, 78% of them found once; the top ten carry more than 0.45%. Specimen: memory CD4+ T cells from PBMCs. The receptors stem from a man younger than 30 in good health. Some clones in this sample may be carry-over from other donors' samples. The CDR3 runs from the conserved cysteine through the conserved F or W. A D gene is named only where the DNA matches it firmly. The size field is filled for only some rows; it gives once, few, many or a size class.

size: NA
D: TRBD1
V: TRBV4-2
J: TRBJ2-2
DNA: TGTGCCAGCAGCCAAGATCGTGGGACAGGGGCGACCGGGGAGCTGTTTTTT
CDR3: CASSQDRGTGATGELFF

size: NA
D: NA
V: TRBV4-1
J: TRBJ2-1
DNA: TGCGCCAGCAGCCAAGTCGGGGGCATGAGGTCTGAGCAGTTCTTC
CDR3: CASSQVGGMRSEQFF

size: NA
D: NA
V: TRBV2
J: TRBJ2-1
DNA: TGTGCCAGCACGGCCGATGGAAATGAGCAGTTCTTC
CDR3: CASTADGNEQFF

size: NA
D: NA
V: TRBV11-2
J: TRBJ2-1
DNA: TGTGCCAGCAGCTTACAAGACCTCTACAATGAGCAGTTCTTC
CDR3: CASSLQDLYNEQFF

size: NA
D: TRBD2
V: TRBV5-1
J: TRBJ2-2
DNA: TGCGCCAGCAGCTTTTTAGCGGGAGAGTGGGACACCGGGGAGCTGTTTTTT
CDR3: CASSFLAGEWDTGELFF

size: NA
D: NA
V: TRBV7-6
J: TRBJ1-5
DNA: TGTGCCAGCAGCTTAGTGTCGGGTCTTGATCAGCCCCAGCATTTT
CDR3: CASSLVSGLDQPQHF

size: NA
D: NA
V: TRBV28
J: TRBJ2-7
DNA: TGTGCCAGCAGTTCCCCGATCACTCTATACGAGCAGTACTTC
CDR3: CASSSPITLYEQYF

size: once
D: NA
V: TRBV5-1
J: TRBJ2-1
DNA: TGCGCCAGCAGCTTGGGTTATACGAGCTACAATGAGCAGTTCTTC
CDR3: CASSLGYTSYNEQFF

size: NA
D: NA
V: TRBV2
J: TRBJ2-7
DNA: TGTGCCAGCAGTGGTTCAGGCGAGACCTACGAGCAGTACTTC
CDR3: CASSGSGETYEQYF

size: NA
D: NA
V: TRBV7-3
J: TRBJ2-1
DNA: TGTGCCAGCAGCCACCCGAGCCAGGGGGGCAATGAGCAGTTCTTC
CDR3: CASSHPSQGGNEQFF

size: NA
D: NA
V: TRBV20-1
J: TRBJ1-1
DNA: TGCAGGGCGGGGAACACTGAAGCTTTCTTT
CDR3: CRAGNTEAFF

size: NA
D: NA
V: TRBV29-1
J: TRBJ2-5
DNA: TGCAGCGTCCTGCATCTAGGGGCTGAGACCCAGTACTTC
CDR3: CSVLHLGAETQYF

size: NA
D: NA
V: TRBV7-8
J: TRBJ1-1
DNA: TGTGCCAGCATCCGTGGAGGGGTGGGGGGCACTGAAGCTTTCTTT
CDR3: CASIRGGVGGTEAFF